The 32 T cell receptor beta chains below come from one sample, sequenced in a study of molecular identifiers for immune sequencing clone quantification (dated by TCRdb to the late 2010s). Libraries came from PCR. Instrument on record: Illumina HiSeq 4000. TCRdb reprocessing: public reads trimmed at Q25 with fastp, clones called with MiXCR, in-frame beta chains kept. A single entry per CDR3 protein holds the most common genes and DNA from its merged rows. The sample has more than 300,000 distinct CDR3 sequences on record, about a fifth of them singletons. More than 0.8% of the sample goes to the ten largest clones. Sample: naive CD8+ T cells from blood, with Jurkat cell RNA spiked in. Reading the label with the study, this specimen's cell subset or site is: FACS-sorted CD8+CD4-CCR7+CD45RA+ naive T cells. The receptors stem from a human donor in good health. Some libraries in this study had Jurkat cell RNA spiked in.

CDR3 DNA sequence: TGTGCCAGCAGCTTCGCCTATAATTCACCCCTCCACTTT. It codes for CASSFAYNSPLHF. V is TRBV7-2 and J is TRBJ1-6; D uncertain. The CDR3 has 13 residues. Germline V lookup: CDR1 SGHTA, CDR2 FQGNSA. V gave up 3 bases and J gave up 2 bases, with 2 bases separating them.

In its sample, this clonotype was seen many times. The J gene is TRBJ2-5, the V gene TRBV10-1; 8 bases align to TRBD2. The CDR3 contains 13 residues. Germline assignment: CDR1 WNHNN and CDR2 SYGVQD (reference sequence). V lost 2 bases, J lost 5 bases, and 1 base stayed unmatched. CDR3 bases: TGCGCCAGCAGTGAGGCTAGCGGGGAGACCCAGTACTTC. Translating it yields CASSEASGETQYF.

Notes on this clonotype: The junction departs from the called germline gene at one end, perhaps through a read error. J is TRBJ2-3 and V is TRBV5-6, with D perhaps TRBD1 (5 bases). The germline gives CDR1 SGHDT, CDR2 YYEEEE. This CDR3 contains 14 residues. The chain's CDR3 is CASSLAGSTGTQYF. In DNA, the CDR3 is TGTGCCAGCAGCTTGGCCGGCAGCACAGGTACGCAGTATTTT.

This clonotype was counted many times. The rearrangement joins TRBV12-3 or TRBV12-4 to TRBJ1-4; 9 bases line up with TRBD1. The CDR3 has 14 residues. Germline trimming cut 7 bases from V and 4 bases from J; bases unmatched to any gene: 4. CDR3 DNA: TGTGCCAGCACCATGGGACAGGGTAATGAAAAACTGTTTTTT. Its translation: CASTMGQGNEKLFF.

The sample holds many counts of this clonotype. This rearrangement joins TRBV6-1 to TRBJ1-1, with unresolved D. V shed 1 base and J shed 4 bases, with 10 bases lying between them. Germline-derived CDR1 and CDR2 are MNHNS and SASEGT. The CDR3 totals 14 residues. CDR3: CASSEGVIVTEAFF. The CDR3 DNA is TGTGCCAGCAGTGAAGGAGTCATAGTCACTGAAGCTTTCTTT.

This clonotype was seen ten or more times. The chain carries TRBV2 and TRBJ2-3; D ambiguous. The CDR3 totals 12 residues. Germline assignment: CDR1 SNHLY and CDR2 FYNNEI. Between the trimmed V and J ends, which lost 2 bases and 6 bases, there was a span of 6 bases. The CDR3 loop reads CASSEHLDTQYF. CDR3 coding DNA: TGTGCCAGCAGTGAACATCTTGATACGCAGTATTTT.

This clonotype has ten or more counts. The CDR3 loop reads CASSLNWSSDTQYF. In DNA, the CDR3 is TGTGCCAGCAGTTTGAATTGGAGTTCAGATACGCAGTATTTT. This chain uses TRBV12-3 or TRBV12-4 with TRBJ2-3; D is undetermined. The CDR3 length is 14 residues. Trimming stripped 3 bases from V and 4 bases from J, with 11 bases between.

In this sample, this clonotype turned up a few times. The CDR3 reads CASSSGRIFNQPQHF. The CDR3 DNA follows: TGTGCCAGCTCATCGGGACGGATTTTCAATCAGCCCCAGCATTTT. The chain couples TRBV18 to TRBJ1-5; maybe TRBD1 (5 bases). Trimming pared 5 bases from V and 3 bases from J, leaving 14 bases between. Germline CDR1 KGHSH, CDR2 LQKENI. This CDR3 contains 15 residues.

Concerning this clonotype itself: A read error may be the cause here, since a much bigger clone is one base away. The chain recombines TRBV6-5 with TRBJ2-7, with D possibly called TRBD1 or TRBD2 (5 bases each). This CDR3 has 13 amino acids. Germline V gene lookup returns CDR1 MNHEY and CDR2 SVGAGI. The germline V and J ends were trimmed by 8 bases and 0 bases, with 11 bases remaining between them. The CDR3 region is CASGDPSSYEQYF. The DNA of the CDR3 is TGTGCCAGCGGGGACCCAAGCTCCTACGAGCAGTACTTC.

The sample holds a few counts of this clonotype. The J gene is TRBJ2-7, the V gene TRBV19; D gene uncertain. V lost 7 bases to trimming and J lost 0 bases, with 13 bases between them. Germline V gives CDR1 LNHDA, CDR2 SQIVND (reference sequence). The CDR3 spans 14 residues. The CDR3 nucleotides read TGTGCCAGTAAATTGGCAGATACCTCCTACGAGCAGTACTTC. This sequence encodes CASKLADTSYEQYF.

This clonotype was picked up many times. This sequence joins TRBV6-5 and TRBJ1-4; 8 bases are a match to TRBD1. The CDR3 has 14 amino acids. Losses at the gene ends were 4 bases for V and 6 bases for J; bases not matched to a gene: 4. CDR1 is MNHEY, CDR2 SVGAGI, per germline. The CDR3: CASSSTGDYEKLFF. CDR3 nucleotides: TGTGCCAGCAGTTCGACAGGGGATTATGAAAAACTGTTTTTT.

On this clonotype itself: One end of the junction is discordant with germline, which a read error may explain. V is TRBV7-2 and J is TRBJ2-1; TRBD2 matches 14 bases. Germline lookup yields CDR1 SGHTA and CDR2 FQGNSA. CDR3 size: 15 residues. Here the CDR3 reads CASSSGLAGGYERFF. The DNA of the CDR3 is TGTGCCAGCAGCTCCGGACTAGCGGGAGGCTATGAGCGGTTCTTC. The whole variable domain, filled in from reference TRBV7-2 and TRBJ2-1, reads GAGVSQSPSNKVTEKGKDVELRCDPISGHTALYWYRQSLGQGLEFLIYFQGNSAPDKSGLPSDRFSAERTGGSVSTLTIQRTQQEDSAVYLCASSSGLAGGYERFFGPGTRLTVL.

This clonotype has at least ten counts. This chain uses TRBV6-5 with TRBJ2-7; perhaps TRBD1 as D (6 bases). V was trimmed by 0 bases and J by 6 bases, leaving 6 bases between them. Looked up from germline, CDR1 is MNHEY and CDR2 is SVGAGI. The CDR3 spans 12 residues. The CDR3 sequence: CASSYSGGEQYF. In nucleotides, the CDR3 is TGTGCCAGCAGTTACTCAGGGGGCGAGCAGTACTTC.

This clonotype was seen ten or more times. This rearrangement joins TRBV10-2 to TRBJ1-5, with D unclear. With 6 bases removed from V and 0 bases from J, the gap between germline ends came to 12 bases. Germline CDR1 WSHSY, CDR2 SAAADI. The CDR3 is made up of 15 amino acids. DNA of the CDR3: TGCGCCAGCAGGGAGGGTGTTGATAGCAATCAGCCCCAGCATTTT. It is translated as CASREGVDSNQPQHF.

Points on this clonotype: This may stem from a read error, because a much larger clone lies one nucleotide away. The chain has TRBV5-6 and TRBJ2-7; 10 nucleotides line up with TRBD2. The CDR3 totals 18 residues. The germline CDR1 and CDR2 sequences are SGHDT and YYEEEE. The ends lost 0 bases at V and 6 bases at J; junction bases unmatched: 15. CDR3 amino acids: CASSLEVAGGFQGCEQYF. The CDR3 nucleotides read TGTGCCAGCAGCTTGGAAGTAGCGGGAGGCTTTCAAGGTTGCGAGCAGTACTTC. The complete variable domain, with remaining parts taken from reference TRBV5-6 and TRBJ2-7, reads DAGVTQSPTHLIKTRGQQVTLRCSPKSGHDTVSWYQQALGQGPQFIFQYYEEEERQRGNFPDRFSGHQFPNYSSELNVNALLLGDSALYLCASSLEVAGGFQGCEQYFGPGTRLTVT.

Comments on this clonotype: One base away lies a much larger clone, so this may be a sequencing read error. J is TRBJ2-7 and V is TRBV4-3, with TRBD1 identical over 7 bases. Germline CDR1 reads LGHNA; CDR2 reads YSLEER. CDR3 size: 15 residues. Germline trimming cut 1 base from V and 1 base from J; bases unmatched to any gene: 4. The CDR3 protein is CASSQVATGSYEQYF. In DNA form, the CDR3 reads TGCGCCAGCAGCCAAGTCGCGACAGGGTCCTACGAGCAGTACTTC.

Points on this clonotype: A read error may produce the germline difference seen at one junction end. V usage is TRBV2 and J usage is TRBJ2-7; D not resolved. The CDR3 totals 11 residues. Germline CDR1 SNHLY, CDR2 FYNNEI. The CDR3 coding sequence is TGTGCCAGCTTATCCACCTACGGGCAGTACTTC. Residues: CASLSTYGQYF.

The V and J genes are TRBV23-1 and TRBJ2-3; a weak D match, TRBD1 (6 bases). TRBV23-1 is noted as an ORF with a role that remains uncertain. V lost 4 bases and J lost 1, with 18 bases in between. This CDR3 has 17 residues. As DNA, the CDR3 is TGCGCCAGCAGTCCGTGGACAGCCCTATTTTGCACAGATACGCAGTATTTT. It translates to CASSPWTALFCTDTQYF.

This clonotype was detected only a few times. The chain uses TRBV11-1 and TRBJ2-7, with TRBD1 matching 7 bases. Germline trimming cut 3 bases from V and 3 bases from J; bases unmatched to any gene: 11. The CDR3 sequence is 16 residues long. Looked up from germline, CDR1 is SGHAT and CDR2 is FQDESV (reference sequence). The CDR3 reads CASSFGEQGLLYEQYF. DNA for the CDR3: TGTGCCAGCAGCTTCGGAGAACAGGGGCTCCTCTACGAGCAGTACTTC.

With regard to this clonotype: A much larger clonotype is one base distant, so this may be a read error. In this CDR3 the conserved last residue, phenylalanine or tryptophan, is missing, so a read error is likely. Here the CDR3 DNA reads TGTGCCACCAGCCGGACGACTCTGGGGGAAAAACTGTTTCTT. It specifies CATSRTTLGEKLFL. The V and J genes are TRBV15 and TRBJ1-4; the D is unclear. Germline lookup yields CDR1 LNHNV and CDR2 YYDKDF (reference sequence). With 5 bases removed from V and 8 bases from J, the gap between germline ends came to 15 bases. The CDR3 length is 14 residues.

This clonotype was seen many times. V and J are TRBV29-1 and TRBJ1-1; D is unclear. This CDR3 comprises 15 residues. CDR1 is SQVTM, CDR2 ANQGSEA, per germline. V was pared by 2 bases and J by 1 base, with 14 bases between. The CDR3 DNA reads as TGCAGCGTTGAATCGGTTGCAGGCCCGAACACTGAAGCTTTCTTT. This translates into CSVESVAGPNTEAFF.

This clonotype showed up just a few times. The chain combines TRBV4-3 with TRBJ2-3, with 7 bases lining up with TRBD2. The CDR3 has 15 residues. Per germline, CDR1 LGHNA and CDR2 YSLEER. J was trimmed by 4 bases and V by 3 bases; bases with no gene match: 7. The CDR3 reads CASSQVGRVADTQYF. DNA for the CDR3: TGCGCCAGCAGCCAGGTTGGGAGGGTAGCAGATACGCAGTATTTT.

In its sample, this clonotype was seen many times. This chain links TRBV4-1 with TRBJ1-1, with D unclear. Germline values: CDR1 MGHRA, CDR2 YSYEKL. The V gene lost 6 bases and the J gene lost 1 base, with 6 bases spanning the gap. The CDR3 runs 12 residues. CDR3 DNA sequence: TGCGCCAGCAGGAGCCAGAACACTGAAGCTTTCTTT. The encoded protein is CASRSQNTEAFF.

This clonotype was seen repeatedly, ten times or more. The gene calls are TRBV25-1 and TRBJ2-1; 11 nucleotides align to TRBD2. The V gene end was trimmed by 4 bases and the J gene end by 6 bases; junction bases not matched to a gene: 11. This CDR3 has 17 amino acids. Germline values: CDR1 MGHDK, CDR2 SYGVNS. In DNA form, the CDR3 reads TGTGCCAGCAGTGGATACTTAGCGGGAGGGTTTCGCAATGAGCAGTTCTTC. Translating it yields CASSGYLAGGFRNEQFF.

Ten or more counts support this clonotype. V is TRBV7-9 and J is TRBJ1-2; 12 bases fit TRBD1. The CDR3 runs 16 residues. The ends lost 4 bases at V and 4 bases at J; junction bases unmatched: 7. CDR1 SEHNR and CDR2 FQNEAQ come from the germline V gene (reference sequence). Written as DNA, the CDR3 is TGTGCCAGCAGCTCGGGACAGGGGGCCGTCGGCTATGGCTACACCTTC. This translates into CASSSGQGAVGYGYTF.

In its sample, this clonotype was seen many times. The CDR3 bases are TGTGCCAGCACCCCAATTAATGGACAGGCCCTCGAGACCCAGTACTTC. Translation gives CASTPINGQALETQYF. V usage is TRBV6-5 and J usage is TRBJ2-5; 7 positions match TRBD1. Germline loops: CDR1 MNHEY, CDR2 SVGAGI. V shed 7 bases and J 5 bases; nucleotides not matched to a gene: 16. The CDR3 spans 16 residues.

Of note for this clonotype: A much larger clonotype is one base distant, so this may be a read error. The chain is built from TRBV4-3 and TRBJ1-6; 8 bases fit TRBD1. V gave up 6 bases and J gave up 8 bases; unmatched junction bases: 9. The CDR3 is made up of 15 amino acids. CDR1 is LGHNA and CDR2 is YSLEER in the germline V gene. The CDR3 region is CASSLDRDEDSPLHF. In DNA form, the CDR3 reads TGCGCCAGCAGTTTGGACAGGGACGAGGATTCACCCCTCCACTTT.

There are many counts of this clonotype. The chain recombines TRBV29-1 with TRBJ2-1, with TRBD2 as a possible D gene (6 bases). Trimming left V 1 base short and J 9 bases short, with 10 bases between. CDR3 length: 12 residues. Germline V gene data show CDR1 as SQVTM and CDR2 as ANQGSEA. The CDR3 bases are TGCAGCGTTGAAGCGACGGGAGTTGAGCAGTTCTTC. Its translation: CSVEATGVEQFF.

To note about this clonotype: A read error may account for a junction end that differs from germline. The CDR3: CASSPIARVPGSPSGNTICF. Here the CDR3 DNA reads TGTGCCAGCAGCCCCATCGCTAGGGTTCCAGGGAGTCCTTCTGGAAACACCATATGTTTT. V and J are TRBV5-5 and TRBJ1-3; D is perhaps TRBD1 (5 bases). Germline V lookup: CDR1 SGHKS, CDR2 YYEKEE (reference sequence). The CDR3 extends over 20 amino acids.

This clonotype appeared many times. The V and J genes are TRBV6-1 and TRBJ2-7, with 9 bases matching TRBD1. Germline V gene lookup returns CDR1 MNHNS and CDR2 SASEGT. The ends lost 7 bases at V and 4 bases at J; junction bases unmatched: 2. CDR3 length equals 12 residues. The CDR3 DNA reads TGTGCCAGCAAGGGACAGGGATACGAGCAGTACTTC. Residues: CASKGQGYEQYF.

In this sample, this clonotype turned up many times. This CDR3 reads CASSLAGNAFEPQHF. CDR3 nucleotide sequence: TGTGCCAGCAGTTTAGCAGGGAACGCGTTTGAGCCCCAGCATTTT. V and J are TRBV27 and TRBJ1-5, with a weak D call TRBD1 (5 bases). This CDR3 spans 15 amino acids. V was clipped by 2 bases and J by 8 bases, with 16 bases between them. CDR1 MNHEY and CDR2 SMNVEV come from the germline V gene (reference sequence).

For this clonotype: This may stem from a read error, because a much larger clone lies one nucleotide away. The chain combines TRBV20-1 with TRBJ1-1; TRBD1 is a possible D gene (5 bases). Trimming removed 4 bases at V and 5 bases at J, with 20 bases between. The CDR3 runs to 15 residues. Per the germline V gene, CDR1 is DFQATT and CDR2 is SNEGSKA (reference sequence). CDR3 loop: CSAIEESGIGTEAFF. The CDR3 bases are TGCAGTGCTATAGAAGAGTCAGGGATCGGGACTGAAGCTTTCTTT.